This entry is about one TCR beta chain. The germline gene is not matched at one end of the junction; a read error may be the cause. Looked up from germline, CDR1 is MNHEY and CDR2 is SVGEGT. This CDR3 has 14 amino acids. After constant-region reverse-primer amplification, full-length variable regions underwent semi-nested PCR with Nested Universal Primer A. TCRdb recomputed calls from the 5' RACE reads with MiXCR, one row per CDR3 protein. This sample carries 60,000 to 65,000 distinct CDR3 sequences, 22% of them seen once, and the ten largest clones take 2.5% to 3%. This TCR was sampled from a female donor with breast cancer. The source material was memory CD4+ T cells sorted from a lymph node. Subset meaning: memory CD4+ T cells, CD4+CD45RO+CD25-. The chain uses TRBV6-2 or TRBV6-3 and TRBJ1-2; TRBD1 aligns across 7 bases. In DNA form, the CDR3 reads TGTGCCAGCAGTTGGCAGGGGGGAAACTATGGCCACACCTTC. It yields the protein CASSWQGGNYGHTF.